This passage covers 27 T cell receptor beta chains from one sample sequenced in a study of cytomegalovirus exposure and HLA in healthy donors. This PCR relied on a set of 60 Vbeta primers and 13 Jbeta primers. Assay: immunoSEQ multiplex PCR; the TCRdb copy retains only in-frame clones and omits some. The data contain about 230,000 clones, approximately 81% of them singletons. The sample consisted of PBMCs. The receptors originated from a girl aged 2 to 10 in good health and CMV-seronegative.

The genes are TRBV18 and TRBJ1-2; 7 nucleotides align to TRBD1. Losses at the gene ends were 6 bases for V and 7 bases for J; bases not matched to a gene: 11. In germline, CDR1 is KGHSH, CDR2 LQKENI. The CDR3 totals 14 residues. Written as DNA, the CDR3 is TGTGCCAGCTCTGATGGACAGGTCGGTAGTGGCTACACCTTC. This gives the protein CASSDGQVGSGYTF.

This clone was seen only once. J is TRBJ2-1 and V is TRBV2, with 9 bases fitting TRBD2. The trim removed 6 bases at V and 0 bases at J, leaving 6 bases unmatched. The CDR3 runs to 16 residues. Germline loops: CDR1 SNHLY, CDR2 FYNNEI. The CDR3 here is CASRTHSGSSYNEQFF. CDR3 DNA sequence: TGTGCCAGCAGGACCCATAGCGGGAGCTCCTACAATGAGCAGTTCTTC.

This clone was detected once. For the CDR3, the DNA is TGTGCCAGCAGTGAAACAAAGACAGGGGGCCCTGCTGAAGCTTTCTTT. Translated: CASSETKTGGPAEAFF. The chain joins TRBV2 to TRBJ1-1, with 10 positions matching TRBD1. Germline CDR1 is SNHLY and CDR2 is FYNNEI. The CDR3 is 16 amino acids. The ends lost 2 bases at V and 6 bases at J; junction bases unmatched: 9.

The CDR3 sequence: CASTRGYEQYF. The DNA for the CDR3 is TGTGCCAGCACTAGAGGATACGAGCAGTACTTC. The chain joins TRBV2 to TRBJ2-7; D unresolved. This CDR3 is built from 11 residues. V lost 7 bases and J 4 bases, leaving 8 bases between the germline ends. Germline CDR1 SNHLY, CDR2 FYNNEI.

The chain has TRBV16 and TRBJ1-5, with 8 bases identical to TRBD1. CDR3 length: 16 amino acids. Trimming at V came to 2 bases and at J to 4 bases, leaving 7 bases not matched to a gene. Germline V gene data show CDR1 as KGHSY and CDR2 as FQNENV. The CDR3 coding sequence is TGTGCCAGCAGCCAAAATGCGGGACAGGTAAATCAGCCCCAGCATTTT. This encodes CASSQNAGQVNQPQHF.

This clone appeared a single time. The CDR3 nucleotides read TGTGCCAGCAGTGACTCCTCGTGGGGGGGAACAAGTGAGCAGTTCTTC. The encoded protein is CASSDSSWGGTSEQFF. This chain joins TRBV6-4 and TRBJ2-1; TRBD2 matches at 7 bases. The CDR3 runs 16 residues. Trimming cost V 0 bases and J 9 bases; bases outside gene matches: 11. Germline lookup yields CDR1 MRHNA and CDR2 SNTAGT.

The chain links TRBV6-1 to TRBJ1-2; D not certain. The CDR3 has 16 amino acids. CDR1 MNHNS and CDR2 SASEGT come from the germline V gene. The V end lost 3 bases, the J end lost 4 bases, and 18 bases lay between the germline ends. CDR3 protein: CASSDPGEGLAYGYTF. DNA of the CDR3: TGTGCCAGCAGTGACCCTGGGGAGGGCCTAGCCTATGGCTACACCTTC.

This clone is a singleton in its sample. The V and J genes are TRBV5-5 and TRBJ2-1; 13 positions agree with TRBD2. Germline V lookup: CDR1 SGHKS, CDR2 YYEKEE (reference sequence). J gave up 9 bases and V 4 bases, and 10 bases lay outside the gene matches. This CDR3 has 16 residues. CDR3 amino acids: CASSPRTSGRRTEQFF. CDR3 in DNA: TGTGCCAGCAGCCCCAGGACTAGCGGGAGAAGGACTGAGCAGTTCTTC.

J is TRBJ1-1 and V is TRBV7-6; 7 bases map to TRBD1. With 3 bases clipped from V and 4 bases from J, the junction kept 11 bases outside the gene matches. This CDR3 spans 16 amino acids. Germline V gives CDR1 SGHVS, CDR2 FNYEAQ. As DNA, the CDR3 is TGTGCCAGCAGCTTCCAACCTACAGGGGTCCCCACTGAAGCTTTCTTT. It is translated as CASSFQPTGVPTEAFF.

The chain combines TRBV19 with TRBJ1-2; 8 bases are a match to TRBD1. This CDR3 region has 17 residues. J was trimmed by 1 base and V by 4 bases; bases with no gene match: 11. Germline CDR1 LNHDA, CDR2 SQIVND (reference sequence). CDR3 amino acids: CASSSWTGRFINYGYTF. The DNA of the CDR3 is TGTGCCAGTAGTAGCTGGACAGGGAGGTTTATTAACTATGGCTACACCTTC.

V and J are TRBV5-1 and TRBJ2-7, with TRBD1 as a possible D gene (5 bases). Germline V gives CDR1 SGHRS, CDR2 YFSETQ. This CDR3 region has 14 residues. The V and J ends lost 4 bases and 5 bases respectively, with 16 bases between them. CDR3 DNA sequence: TGCGCCAGCAGCCCGTCGACAGCTGCAAACGAGCAGTACTTC. Protein sequence: CASSPSTAANEQYF.

The rearrangement uses TRBV9 and TRBJ2-3, with 8 positions matching TRBD1. The germline gives CDR1 SGDLS, CDR2 YYNGEE. The J segment lost 6 bases and the V segment lost 10 bases, leaving 10 bases of the junction unmatched. This CDR3 is built from 13 residues. In DNA, the CDR3 is TGTGCCTCGAACAGGGGGTATGGGGATACGCAGTATTTT. Translation gives CASNRGYGDTQYF.

The chain has TRBV5-1 and TRBJ2-7; 8 bases are a match to TRBD1. This CDR3 region has 15 residues. V shed 4 bases and J 7 bases; nucleotides not matched to a gene: 13. CDR1 and CDR2 from the germline V gene are SGHRS and YFSETQ. CDR3 in amino acids: CASSPRGQGAREQYF. The CDR3 DNA reads TGCGCCAGCAGCCCTCGCGGGCAGGGGGCTCGGGAGCAGTACTTC.

V and J are TRBV11-2 and TRBJ2-3; 9 bases agree with TRBD2. Germline loops: CDR1 SGHAT, CDR2 FQNNGV. The ends lost 3 bases at V and 1 base at J; junction bases unmatched: 2. The CDR3 spans 15 residues. As DNA, the CDR3 is TGTGCCAGCAGCTTTCAGCGGGGGGGCACAGATACGCAGTATTTT. Residues: CASSFQRGGTDTQYF.

Only a few counts were recorded for this clone. This chain connects TRBV14 to TRBJ1-3; no clear D gene. The CDR3 runs to 13 residues. The ends were cut back, 8 bases at V and 3 bases at J, with 11 bases in the middle. Germline V CDR1 and CDR2: SGHDN, FVKESK. CDR3 loop: CASGRVYGNTIYF. The CDR3 DNA is TGTGCCAGCGGTAGAGTTTATGGAAACACCATATATTTT.

The chain has TRBV10-1 and TRBJ1-1; no firm D call. Trimming removed 8 bases at V and 1 base at J, with 11 bases between. The germline gives CDR1 WNHNN, CDR2 SYGVQD (reference sequence). CDR3 length: 13 residues. CDR3 protein: CASSAAANTEAFF. CDR3 DNA sequence: TGCGCCAGCTCAGCAGCGGCGAACACTGAAGCTTTCTTT.

V and J are TRBV5-1 and TRBJ2-3, with 12 bases that match TRBD2. The V gene end was trimmed by 4 bases and the J gene end by 3 bases; junction bases not matched to a gene: 6. CDR3 length equals 16 residues. CDR1 and CDR2 from the germline V gene are SGHRS and YFSETQ. The CDR3 nucleotides read TGCGCCAGCAGCGGTCTAGCGGGGGGGATTACAGATACGCAGTATTTT. It encodes CASSGLAGGITDTQYF.

In its sample, this clone was seen once. The V gene is TRBV2, the J gene TRBJ2-7, with TRBD1 identical over 7 bases. Germline assignment: CDR1 SNHLY and CDR2 FYNNEI. CDR3 size: 12 residues. The V and J ends lost 8 bases and 1 base, in that order; junction bases with no gene match: 2. The CDR3 reads CASGGQSYEQYF. CDR3 nucleotide sequence: TGTGCCAGCGGGGGACAGTCCTACGAGCAGTACTTC.

The chain joins TRBV19 to TRBJ1-1; 7 bases are shared with TRBD1. After removal of 4 bases from V and 0 bases from J, the junction contained 5 bases not matched to a gene. The germline gives CDR1 LNHDA, CDR2 SQIVND (reference sequence). This CDR3 is 15 amino acids long. CDR3 sequence reads: CASSTPRGMNTEAFF. The CDR3 region has the DNA TGTGCCAGTAGTACCCCCAGGGGGATGAACACTGAAGCTTTCTTT.

The chain joins TRBV30 to TRBJ1-2; no definite D call. Germline V gene data show CDR1 as GTSNPN and CDR2 as SVGIG (reference sequence). CDR3 length equals 15 residues. V gave up 0 bases and J gave up 7 bases, with 18 bases separating them. The CDR3 bases are TGTGCCTGGAGTGTACAGCGGCGGATTTATGGTGGCTACACCTTC. It encodes CAWSVQRRIYGGYTF.

CDR3 in DNA: TGTGCTAGTGGTTCCTCAGGGGGCTACACCTTC. As protein: CASGSSGGYTF. The genes are TRBV12-5 and TRBJ1-2, with D possibly matching TRBD1 (5 bases). V was cut by 4 bases and J by 8 bases, with 8 bases left in between. This CDR3 contains 11 residues. CDR1 and CDR2 (germline): LGHNT, FRNRAP.

The chain is built from TRBV6-5 and TRBJ2-1, with TRBD2 matching over 8 bases. Germline CDR1 is MNHEY and CDR2 is SVGAGI. This CDR3 region has 15 residues. V lost 1 base to trimming and J lost 10 bases; unmatched junction nucleotides: 9. The CDR3 DNA follows: TGTGCCAGCAGTTACTGGGGACTAGGGGGTCTAGAGCAGTTCTTC. It codes for CASSYWGLGGLEQFF.

In its sample, this clone was seen a few times. This chain uses TRBV6-5 with TRBJ1-4; 8 nucleotides align to TRBD1. Germline assignment: CDR1 MNHEY and CDR2 SVGAGI. This CDR3 spans 12 amino acids. With 6 bases clipped from V and 10 bases from J, the junction kept 4 bases outside the gene matches. The CDR3 nucleotides are TGTGCCAGCAGCCTAGACAGGGGAAAACTGTTTTTT. Its protein product is CASSLDRGKLFF.

The J gene is TRBJ2-1, the V gene TRBV10-2, with no clear D. V was clipped by 2 bases and J by 4 bases, with 9 bases between them. Germline V gene sequence: CDR1 WSHSY, CDR2 SAAADI. The CDR3 contains 14 residues. The CDR3 loop is CASSERDIYNEQFF. CDR3 DNA sequence: TGCGCCAGCAGTGAGCGAGACATATACAATGAGCAGTTCTTC.

The V gene is TRBV4-1, the J gene TRBJ2-3, with 7 bases lining up with TRBD2. Germline V gene data show CDR1 as MGHRA and CDR2 as YSYEKL. The V and J ends lost 1 base and 0 bases, in that order; junction bases with no gene match: 13. CDR3 length: 19 residues. The CDR3 protein is CASSQANPFSGRSTDTQYF. The CDR3 bases are TGCGCCAGCAGCCAAGCCAACCCTTTTAGCGGGCGCAGCACAGATACGCAGTATTTT.

The gene calls are TRBV6-1 and TRBJ1-2; TRBD1 agrees at 9 bases. This CDR3 comprises 14 residues. V dropped 2 bases and J dropped 8; count of bases not matched to a gene: 6. Germline CDR1 reads MNHNS; CDR2 reads SASEGT. The CDR3 nucleotides are TGTGCCAGCAGTGAATGGGACAGGGTGGGGGGCTACACCTTC. Its protein product is CASSEWDRVGGYTF.

V gene TRBV5-1 combines with J gene TRBJ1-4; the D gene is possibly TRBD1 (5 bases). The ends were cut back, 0 bases at V and 7 bases at J, with 10 bases in the middle. The CDR3 length is 14 residues. Looked up from germline, CDR1 is SGHRS and CDR2 is YFSETQ. The DNA for the CDR3 is TGCGCCAGCAGCTTGGACAGGTATCGTGAAAAACTGTTTTTT. Translation gives CASSLDRYREKLFF.